A selection of T cell receptor beta chains follows, all from one sample in a study of T cells in localized non-small cell lung cancer. The data were produced by immunoSEQ multiplex PCR, yet TCRdb's version contains in-frame clones alone and is incomplete. Of more than 20,000 clones listed, about 85% were seen once; the top ten hold around 15%. This specimen consisted of PBMCs, obtained before any cancer treatment. Receptor source: a woman aged 40 to 75 with stage II squamous cell lung carcinoma. Each CDR3 is given with its conserved first and last residue. The D gene is left open where the match is weak. Clone size is given for some rows only: seen once, a few or many times, or a class if the clone is expanded.

>TRBJ2-7|15|TRBD2|TRBV6-5|.
TGTGCCAGCAGCCTTACTAGCGGGAGGGTAGGCGAGCAGTACTTC
CASSLTSGRVGEQYF
>TRBJ2-7|16|TRBD2|TRBV7-9|.
TGTGCCAGCAGCTCCTGGGGAGAAAGCGGGGCCTACGAGCAGTACTTC
CASSSWGESGAYEQYF
>TRBJ2-7|14|TRBD1|TRBV10-2|.
TGCGCCAGCATCATGGACAGGGCCCTTCACGAGCAGTACTTC
CASIMDRALHEQYF
>TRBJ2-5|14|.|TRBV18|once
TGTGCCAGCTCACAAGGGGGAGGCCAAGAGACCCAGTACTTC
CASSQGGGQETQYF
>TRBJ2-3|12|.|TRBV29-1|.
TGCAGCGTTGCGGACAGTGCAGATACGCAGTATTTT
CSVADSADTQYF
>TRBJ2-5|15|TRBD2|TRBV2|.
TGTGCCAGCAGTGAAGCCCGACTAGCGGAGGGGACCCAGTACTTC
CASSEARLAEGTQYF
>TRBJ1-5|13|.|TRBV28|.
TGTGCCAGCAGTAGACAGGCGACCCAGCCCCAGCATTTT
CASSRQATQPQHF
>TRBJ2-7|15|.|TRBV4-2|.
TGTGCCAGCAGCCAAGATAACACAGGGACCTACGAGCAGTACTTC
CASSQDNTGTYEQYF
>TRBJ2-3|17|.|TRBV5-4|once
TGTGCCAGCAGCCCGGGATCCGCGGGACCAAGCACAGATACGCAGTATTTT
CASSPGSAGPSTDTQYF
>TRBJ2-6|17|.|TRBV5-1|.
TGCGCCAGCAGCATACGGGACGTCAGCTCTGGGGCCAACGTCCTGACTTTC
CASSIRDVSSGANVLTF
>TRBJ1-3|19|.|TRBV21-1|.
TGTGCCAGCAGCCTCTCAGGGGACAGGGGGCTAGCCGCTGGAAACACCATATATTTT
CASSLSGDRGLAAGNTIYF
>TRBJ2-5|14|.|TRBV11-3|.
TGTGCCAGCAGCCTCGGGGGGCTCGAGGAGACCCAGTACTTC
CASSLGGLEETQYF
>TRBJ1-2|15|.|TRBV9|.
TGTGCCAGCAGCCCATCCTCCGGGGTGGGATATGGCTACACCTTC
CASSPSSGVGYGYTF
>TRBJ2-1|15|TRBD2|TRBV18|.
TGTGCCAGCTCTCCACTAGCGGGGGCCTTTAGTGAGCAGTTCTTC
CASSPLAGAFSEQFF
>TRBJ2-3|12|.|TRBV4-3|few
TGCGCCAGCAGCCCCGATGGAGGTACGCAGTATTTT
CASSPDGGTQYF
>TRBJ2-7|14|TRBD2|TRBV11-2|once
TGTGCCAGCAGCAATAGCGGGAGGGACTACGAGCAGTACTTC
CASSNSGRDYEQYF
>TRBJ2-2|15|TRBD2|TRBV15|once
TGTGCCACCAGCAACCGACTAGCGGGAACCGGGGAGCTGTTTTTT
CATSNRLAGTGELFF
>TRBJ2-2|15|.|TRBV7-2|once
TGTGCCAGCAGCTTAGTAGGTCCCTCCGACGGGGAGCTGTTTTTT
CASSLVGPSDGELFF
>TRBJ2-1|14|.|TRBV6-5|few
TGTGCCAGCAATAAAGCACTGACATATGGTGAGCAGTTCTTC
CASNKALTYGEQFF
>TRBJ2-5|15|.|TRBV7-7|medium-sized
TGTGCCAGCAGCTTGATTAGGAGTCCCCAAGAGACCCAGTACTTC
CASSLIRSPQETQYF
>TRBJ2-7|15|TRBD2|TRBV7-8|.
TGTGCCAGCAGCTTCCCGCTAGCGGAACTCCCCGAGCAGTACTTC
CASSFPLAELPEQYF
>TRBJ1-4|16|TRBD1|TRBV7-6|.
TGTGCCAGCAGCTTAGCGGGGAGACAGGGGAATGAAAAACTGTTTTTT
CASSLAGRQGNEKLFF
>TRBJ2-6|16|.|TRBV5-8|.
TGTGCCAGCAGCTTGGCCTGGGGAGCAGGGGCCAACGTCCTGACTTTC
CASSLAWGAGANVLTF
>TRBJ2-7|15|TRBD2|TRBV27|.
TGTGCCAGCAGTTTGAGGGTAGCGGGAACCTACGAGCAGTACTTC
CASSLRVAGTYEQYF
>TRBJ2-6|17|.|TRBV5-1|.
TGCGCCAGCAGCTTGGGGGCTACTTCCTCTGGGGCCAACGTCCTGACTTTC
CASSLGATSSGANVLTF
>TRBJ2-3|17|TRBD2|TRBV4-3|.
TGCGCCAGCAGCCAAGAATCCGGGGGGAGGGCCACAGATACGCAGTATTTT
CASSQESGGRATDTQYF
>TRBJ2-7|17|.|TRBV5-6|once
TGTGCCAGCAGCTCTACATTTGGGGAACCTAGCTCCTACGAGCAGTACTTC
CASSSTFGEPSSYEQYF
>TRBJ2-1|14|.|TRBV2|.
TGTGCCAGCAGTGAAGAGGGTTCGGGTAGTGAGCAGTTCTTC
CASSEEGSGSEQFF
>TRBJ2-1|20|TRBD2|TRBV15|.
TGTGCCACCAGCAGAGATAAGAAACTAGCGGGAGTTAGCTCCTACAATGAGCAGTTCTTC
CATSRDKKLAGVSSYNEQFF
>TRBJ2-7|15|.|TRBV28|.
TGTGCCAGCAGTTTATGGGGCAGGAGGCAGAGCGAGCAGTACTTC
CASSLWGRRQSEQYF
>TRBJ1-1|12|.|TRBV11-3|few
TGTGCCAGCAGCCACCTGAACACTGAAGCTTTCTTT
CASSHLNTEAFF
>TRBJ1-1|14|TRBD1|TRBV11-2|.
TGTGCCAGCAGTTGGGACAGGGGACGCACTGAAGCTTTCTTT
CASSWDRGRTEAFF
>TRBJ1-3|14|.|TRBV5-4|.
TGTGCCAGCAGCTTGGACAGGGAGGGAAACACCATATATTTT
CASSLDREGNTIYF
>TRBJ2-1|18|TRBD2|TRBV4-2|.
TGTGCCAGCAGCCTGGGACTAGCGGGGGTGGGGGAAGACAATGAGCAGTTCTTC
CASSLGLAGVGEDNEQFF
>TRBJ2-1|13|TRBD1|TRBV5-4|.
TGTGCCAGCAGCTTGGAGGGAGACAGGGGGCCGCTCTTC
CASSLEGDRGPLF
>TRBJ2-1|18|TRBD2|TRBV4-1|.
TGCGCCAGCAGCCAAGATAAGCGGGAGGGACCGGGATACAATGAGCAGTTCTTC
CASSQDKREGPGYNEQFF
>TRBJ1-1|13|.|TRBV27|.
TGTGCCAGCAGTTTAACCCGTAACACTGAAGCTTTCTTT
CASSLTRNTEAFF
>TRBJ2-5|14|.|TRBV7-2|.
TGTGCCAGCAGCAGTCAATACCCTGAAGAGACCCAGTACTTC
CASSSQYPEETQYF
>TRBJ2-5|12|.|TRBV9|.
TGTGCCAGCAGCGCTAACGCAGAGACCCAGTACTTC
CASSANAETQYF